Detailed here is one T cell receptor (beta chain). The entry originates in a study of blood T cell repertoires in COVID-19. TCRdb's copy holds only in-frame clones and misses some; the assay was immunoSEQ multiplex PCR. Found here are roughly 520,000 clones, roughly 88% of them singletons; the top ten hold less than 2%. The CDR3 length is 21 residues. This clonotype was obtained from a woman aged 40 to 50 who had recovered from COVID-19. Sample: PBMCs or T cells enriched from blood (not recorded which). The V gene is TRBV21-1, the J gene TRBJ2-2; whether TRBD2, the table's D call, matches the DNA was not checked. TRBV21-1 is a pseudogene locus. CDR3: CASSNGGLAGEGGKNTGELFF. CDR3 DNA sequence: TGTGCCAGCAGCAATGGGGGACTAGCGGGAGAAGGTGGGAAGAACACCGGGGAGCTGTTTTTT.